This T cell receptor (beta chain) was sequenced during a study of CD8 T cells in Susac syndrome. V gave up 0 bases and J gave up 3 bases; unmatched junction bases: 4. CDR1 and CDR2 (germline): LGHNA, YSLEER. CDR3 length: 16 amino acids. Negative isolation yielded CD4+ and CD8+ T cells, and FACS enriched TEMRA cells. Reverse transcription used roughly 0.45 to 1 ug RNA and random hexamers. Across 54 Vbeta and 13 Jbeta, TCR beta CDR3 was amplified with immunoSEQ multiplex PCR. In TCRdb, the immunoSEQ multiplex PCR reads were re-called with MiXCR into one record per CDR3 protein. Of some 110,000 distinct CDR3 sequences listed, roughly 94% are singletons.

The clonotype comes from a human donor with Susac syndrome. The chain is built from TRBV4-3 and TRBJ2-7; TRBD1 aligns across 11 bases. The sequenced sample consisted of CD8+ T cells from PBMCs. The CDR3: CASSQEPGQGDYEQYF. The CDR3 DNA is TGCGCCAGCAGCCAAGAACCGGGACAGGGGGACTACGAGCAGTACTTC.